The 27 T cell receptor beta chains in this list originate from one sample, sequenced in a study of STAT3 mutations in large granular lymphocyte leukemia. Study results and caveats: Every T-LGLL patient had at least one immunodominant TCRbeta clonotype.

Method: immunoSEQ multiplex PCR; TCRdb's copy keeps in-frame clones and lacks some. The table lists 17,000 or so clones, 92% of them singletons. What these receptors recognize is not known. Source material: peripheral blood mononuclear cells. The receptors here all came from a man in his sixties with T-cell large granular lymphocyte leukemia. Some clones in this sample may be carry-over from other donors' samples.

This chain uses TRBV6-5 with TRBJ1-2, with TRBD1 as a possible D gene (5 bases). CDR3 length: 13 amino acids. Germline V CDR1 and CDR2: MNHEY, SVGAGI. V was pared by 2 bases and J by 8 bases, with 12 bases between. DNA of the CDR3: TGTGCCAGCAGTTACAGGCAGGGTGCAGGCTACACCTTC. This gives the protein CASSYRQGAGYTF.

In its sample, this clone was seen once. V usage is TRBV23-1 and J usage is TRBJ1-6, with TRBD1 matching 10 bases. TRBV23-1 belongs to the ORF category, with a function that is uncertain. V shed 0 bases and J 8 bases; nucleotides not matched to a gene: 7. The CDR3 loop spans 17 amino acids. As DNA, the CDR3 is TGCGCCAGCAGTCAATCCCCCGGGACAGGGGTCTATTCACCCCTCCACTTT. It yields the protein CASSQSPGTGVYSPLHF.

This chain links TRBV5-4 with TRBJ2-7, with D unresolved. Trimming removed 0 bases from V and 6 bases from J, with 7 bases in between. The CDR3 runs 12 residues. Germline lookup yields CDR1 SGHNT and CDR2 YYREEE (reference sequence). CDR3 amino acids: CASSLGGVEQYF. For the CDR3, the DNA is TGTGCCAGCAGCTTGGGGGGTGTCGAGCAGTACTTC.

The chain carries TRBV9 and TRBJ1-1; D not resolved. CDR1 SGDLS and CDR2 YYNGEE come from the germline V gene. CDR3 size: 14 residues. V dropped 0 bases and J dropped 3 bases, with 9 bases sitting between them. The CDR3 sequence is CASSVGGWDTEAFF. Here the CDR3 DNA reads TGTGCCAGCAGCGTAGGAGGGTGGGACACTGAAGCTTTCTTT.

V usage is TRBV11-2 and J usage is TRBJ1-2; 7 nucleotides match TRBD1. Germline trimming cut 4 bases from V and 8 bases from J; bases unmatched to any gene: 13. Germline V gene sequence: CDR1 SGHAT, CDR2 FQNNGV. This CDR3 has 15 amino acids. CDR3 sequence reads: CASSSVRSRGQGYTF. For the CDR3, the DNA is TGTGCCAGCAGCTCAGTCAGGAGTAGGGGGCAGGGCTACACCTTC.

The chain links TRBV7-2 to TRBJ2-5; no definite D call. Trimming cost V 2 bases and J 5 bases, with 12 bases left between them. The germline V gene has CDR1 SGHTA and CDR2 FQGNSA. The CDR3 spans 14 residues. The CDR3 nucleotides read TGTGCCAGCAGCTTACAGGCTGTGGGGGAGACCCAGTACTTC. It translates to CASSLQAVGETQYF.

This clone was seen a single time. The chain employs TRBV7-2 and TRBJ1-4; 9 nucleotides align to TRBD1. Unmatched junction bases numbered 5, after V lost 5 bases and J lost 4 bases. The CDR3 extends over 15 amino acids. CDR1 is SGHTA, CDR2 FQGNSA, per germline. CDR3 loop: CASSNRGLGNEKLFF. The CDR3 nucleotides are TGTGCCAGCAGCAACAGGGGGCTGGGTAATGAAAAACTGTTTTTT.

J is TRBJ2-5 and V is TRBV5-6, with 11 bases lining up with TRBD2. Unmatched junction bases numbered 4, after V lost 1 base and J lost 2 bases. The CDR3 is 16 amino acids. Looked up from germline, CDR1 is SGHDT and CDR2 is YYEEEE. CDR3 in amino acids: CASSLWGTSGQETQYF. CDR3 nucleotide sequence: TGTGCCAGCAGCTTGTGGGGGACTAGCGGACAAGAGACCCAGTACTTC.

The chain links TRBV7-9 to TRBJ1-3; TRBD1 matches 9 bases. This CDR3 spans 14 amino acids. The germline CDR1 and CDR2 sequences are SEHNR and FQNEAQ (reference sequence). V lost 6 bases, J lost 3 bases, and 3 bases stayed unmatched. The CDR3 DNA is TGTGCCAGCAGGACGGACAGGGGTGGAAACACCATATATTTT. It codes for CASRTDRGGNTIYF.

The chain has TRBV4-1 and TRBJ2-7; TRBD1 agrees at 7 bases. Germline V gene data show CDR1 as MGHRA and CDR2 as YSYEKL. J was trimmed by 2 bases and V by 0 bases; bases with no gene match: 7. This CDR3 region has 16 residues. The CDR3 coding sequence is TGCGCCAGCAGCCAAGAGAGGGGGCCCTCTCCCTACGAGCAGTACTTC. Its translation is CASSQERGPSPYEQYF.

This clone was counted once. CDR3 DNA: TGTGCCAGCAGCGATCGGAGGGGTGGCACAGATACGCAGTATTTT. Its translation is CASSDRRGGTDTQYF. The chain recombines TRBV7-2 with TRBJ2-3, with a possible D match to TRBD2 (6 bases). The germline CDR1 and CDR2 sequences are SGHTA and FQGNSA. V gave up 5 bases and J gave up 1 base, with 13 bases separating them. This CDR3 is 15 amino acids long.

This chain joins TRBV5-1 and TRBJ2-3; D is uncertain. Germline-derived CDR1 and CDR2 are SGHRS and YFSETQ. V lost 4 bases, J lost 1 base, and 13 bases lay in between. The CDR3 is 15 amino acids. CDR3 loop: CASSGGPRGTDTQYF. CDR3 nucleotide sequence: TGCGCCAGCAGCGGTGGACCACGAGGCACAGATACGCAGTATTTT.

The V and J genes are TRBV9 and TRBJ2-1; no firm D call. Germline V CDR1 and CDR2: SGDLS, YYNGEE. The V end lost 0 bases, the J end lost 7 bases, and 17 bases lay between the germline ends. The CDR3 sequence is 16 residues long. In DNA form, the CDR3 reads TGTGCCAGCAGCGTAGCCGGTGAGTCGGTGTTGAATGAGCAGTTCTTC. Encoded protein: CASSVAGESVLNEQFF.

The CDR3 protein is CAWSRIRTGFYEQYF. The CDR3 coding sequence is TGTGCCTGGAGTCGTATTCGGACAGGGTTTTACGAGCAGTACTTC. The V and J genes are TRBV30 and TRBJ2-7, with 8 nucleotides matching TRBD1. The CDR3 consists of 15 residues. CDR1 and CDR2 (germline): GTSNPN, SVGIG (reference sequence). The J segment lost 4 bases and the V segment lost 2 bases, leaving 10 bases of the junction unmatched.

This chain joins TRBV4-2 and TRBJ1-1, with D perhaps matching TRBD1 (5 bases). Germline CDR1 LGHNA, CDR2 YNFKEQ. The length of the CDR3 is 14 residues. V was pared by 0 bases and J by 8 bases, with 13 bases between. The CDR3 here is CASSQEPGSTEAFF. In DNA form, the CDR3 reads TGTGCCAGCAGCCAAGAACCAGGGTCAACCGAAGCTTTCTTT.

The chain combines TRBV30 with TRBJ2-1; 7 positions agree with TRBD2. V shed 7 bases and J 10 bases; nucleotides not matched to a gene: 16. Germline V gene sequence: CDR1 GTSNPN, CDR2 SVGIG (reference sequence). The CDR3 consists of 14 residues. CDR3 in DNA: TGTGCCTACCGACTAGCCGGGTTTCGGGACGAGCAGTTCTTC. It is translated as CAYRLAGFRDEQFF.

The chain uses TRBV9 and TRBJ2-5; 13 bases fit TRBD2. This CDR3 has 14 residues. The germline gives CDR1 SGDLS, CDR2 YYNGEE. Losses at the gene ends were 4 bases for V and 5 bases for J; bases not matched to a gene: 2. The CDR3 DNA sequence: TGTGCCAGCAGCACTAGCGGGAGGGCCGAGACCCAGTACTTC. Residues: CASSTSGRAETQYF.

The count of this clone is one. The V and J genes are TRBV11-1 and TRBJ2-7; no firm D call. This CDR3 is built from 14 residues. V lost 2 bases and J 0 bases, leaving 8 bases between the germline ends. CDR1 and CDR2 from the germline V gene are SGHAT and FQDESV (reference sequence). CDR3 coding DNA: TGTGCCAGCAGCTTAAGAGGATACTCCTACGAGCAGTACTTC. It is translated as CASSLRGYSYEQYF.

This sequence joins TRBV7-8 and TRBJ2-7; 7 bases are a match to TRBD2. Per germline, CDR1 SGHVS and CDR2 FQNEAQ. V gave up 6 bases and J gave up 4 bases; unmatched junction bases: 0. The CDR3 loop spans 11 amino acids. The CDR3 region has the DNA TGTGCCAGCAGGCGGGGGTACGAGCAGTACTTC. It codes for CASRRGYEQYF.

The CDR3 DNA sequence: TGTGCCAGCACCTCGACTAGTAATTACGAGCAGTACTTC. Amino acid sequence: CASTSTSNYEQYF. The chain employs TRBV28 and TRBJ2-7, with D possibly being TRBD2 (6 bases). V was clipped by 7 bases and J by 4 bases, with 14 bases between them. This CDR3 is built from 13 residues. CDR1 and CDR2 (germline): MDHEN, SYDVKM.

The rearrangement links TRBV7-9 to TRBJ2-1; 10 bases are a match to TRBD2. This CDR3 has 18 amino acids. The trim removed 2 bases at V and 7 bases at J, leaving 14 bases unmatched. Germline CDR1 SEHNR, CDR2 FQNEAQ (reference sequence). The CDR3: CASSLREGMVAGGNEQFF. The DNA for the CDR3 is TGTGCCAGCAGCTTACGAGAAGGGATGGTAGCGGGAGGTAATGAGCAGTTCTTC. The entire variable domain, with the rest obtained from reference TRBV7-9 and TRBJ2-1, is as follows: DTGVSQNPRHKITKRGQNVTFRCDPISEHNRLYWYRQTLGQGPEFLTYFQNEAQLEKSRLLSDRFSAERPKGSFSTLEIQRTEQGDSAMYLCASSLREGMVAGGNEQFFGPGTRLTVL.

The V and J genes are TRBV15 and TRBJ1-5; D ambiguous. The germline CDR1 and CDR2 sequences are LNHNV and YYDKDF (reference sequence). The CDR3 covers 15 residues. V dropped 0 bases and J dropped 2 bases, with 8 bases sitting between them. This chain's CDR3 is CATSRDSRGNQPQHF. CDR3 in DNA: TGTGCCACCAGCAGAGACTCGAGGGGCAATCAGCCCCAGCATTTT.

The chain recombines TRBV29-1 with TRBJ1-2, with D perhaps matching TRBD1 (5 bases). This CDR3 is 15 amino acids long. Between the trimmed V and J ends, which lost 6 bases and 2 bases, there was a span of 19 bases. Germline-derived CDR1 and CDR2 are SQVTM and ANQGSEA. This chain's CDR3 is CSVPQLGQANYGYTF. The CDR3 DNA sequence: TGCAGCGTCCCCCAATTGGGGCAGGCAAACTATGGCTACACCTTC.

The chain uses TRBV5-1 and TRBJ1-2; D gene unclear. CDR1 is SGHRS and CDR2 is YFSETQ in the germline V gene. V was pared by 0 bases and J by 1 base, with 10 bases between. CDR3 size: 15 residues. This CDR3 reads CASSLGHQDNYGYTF. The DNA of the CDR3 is TGCGCCAGCAGCTTGGGACACCAGGATAACTATGGCTACACCTTC.

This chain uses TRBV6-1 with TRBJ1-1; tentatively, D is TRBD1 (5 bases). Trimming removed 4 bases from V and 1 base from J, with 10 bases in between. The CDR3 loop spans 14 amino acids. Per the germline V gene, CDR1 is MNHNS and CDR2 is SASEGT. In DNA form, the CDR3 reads TGTGCCAGCAGTGCCGCAGGGCCGAACACTGAAGCTTTCTTT. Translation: CASSAAGPNTEAFF.

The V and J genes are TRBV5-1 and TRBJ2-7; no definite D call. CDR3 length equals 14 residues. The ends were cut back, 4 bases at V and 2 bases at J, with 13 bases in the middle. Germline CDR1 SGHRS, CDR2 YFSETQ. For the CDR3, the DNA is TGCGCCAGCAGCCCGAGTGCAGTTGCCTACGAGCAGTACTTC. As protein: CASSPSAVAYEQYF.

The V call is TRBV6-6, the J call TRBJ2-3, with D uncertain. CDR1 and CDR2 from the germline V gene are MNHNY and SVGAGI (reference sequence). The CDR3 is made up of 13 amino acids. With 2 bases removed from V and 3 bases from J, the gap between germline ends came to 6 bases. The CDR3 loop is CASSYPGTDTQYF. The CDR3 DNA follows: TGTGCCAGCAGTTACCCCGGGACAGATACGCAGTATTTT.